Listed below are T cell receptor beta chains from one sample, sequenced in a study of OX40 agonist ivuxolimab in advanced cancers. The data were produced by immunoSEQ multiplex PCR, yet TCRdb's version contains in-frame clones alone and is incomplete. The data contain 65,000 to 85,000 clones, 93% of them singletons. The sample here was CD4+ or CD8+ T cells sorted from blood, taken in a trial of the OX40 agonist ivuxolimab. Receptor source: an adult with an advanced solid tumor such as melanoma, head and neck, liver or kidney cancer. The CDR3 runs from the conserved cysteine through the conserved F or W. A D gene is named only where the DNA matches it firmly. Size is stated for part of the rows, as once, few or many counts, or as a class when the clone is expanded.

TGCGCCAGCAGCCCTATGTGGCTAGCGGGTAACGAGCAGTACTTC,CASSPMWLAGNEQYF,TRBV4-3,TRBJ2-7,TRBD2,NA
TGTGCCAGCAGCTTAGTAGCGGACAGTCCCTATAGCAATCAGCCCCAGCATTTT,CASSLVADSPYSNQPQHF,TRBV7-2,TRBJ1-5,NA,NA
TGTGCCTGGAGGGGCGGGGACAGCTCGCCCTATGGCTACACCTTC,CAWRGGDSSPYGYTF,TRBV30,TRBJ1-2,TRBD1,NA
TGTGCCAGCAGCCCGGGGTACAGCTCCTACGAGCAGTACTTC,CASSPGYSSYEQYF,TRBV5-6,TRBJ2-7,NA,NA
TGTGCCAGCAGCCAGGCACAGGGGGCTGATGAAAAACTGTTTTTT,CASSQAQGADEKLFF,TRBV14,TRBJ1-4,TRBD1,NA
TGTGCCAGCAGCCCTCCGGCACTAGGCTTCTACGAGCAGTACTTC,CASSPPALGFYEQYF,TRBV11-2,TRBJ2-7,NA,NA
TGCGCCAGCAGCTTGGCCCCCACGGACACTAATGAAAAACTGTTTTTT,CASSLAPTDTNEKLFF,TRBV5-1,TRBJ1-4,NA,NA
TGTGCCAGCTCACGAGGGCCCGGCCAGGGGAACACTGAAGCTTTCTTT,CASSRGPGQGNTEAFF,TRBV18,TRBJ1-1,NA,once
TGTGCCAGCAGTTCACCGGGACAGGGTATCCACGAGCAGTACTTC,CASSSPGQGIHEQYF,TRBV27,TRBJ2-7,TRBD1,NA
TGTGCCAGCAGCTTAGCGAGGAGCGGACAGGGGGATGGCTACACCTTC,CASSLARSGQGDGYTF,TRBV7-8,TRBJ1-2,TRBD1,NA
TGTGCCAGCAGCGTAGTAGACAGGGTGACCTACAATGAGCAGTTCTTC,CASSVVDRVTYNEQFF,TRBV9,TRBJ2-1,TRBD1,NA
TGTGCCAGCAGCCGCCCGAGCTCCTACGAGCAGTACTTC,CASSRPSSYEQYF,TRBV6-5,TRBJ2-7,NA,NA
TGTGCCAGCAGCCCATCCTGGGACAACTCCTACGAGCAGTACTTC,CASSPSWDNSYEQYF,TRBV5-6,TRBJ2-7,NA,NA
TGTGCCTGGATGTCGCGGGAGGTGCACGAGCAGTACTTC,CAWMSREVHEQYF,TRBV30,TRBJ2-7,TRBD2,NA
TGTGCCAGCAGTACCTACTCTAGCGGGCGCTCCTACAATGAGCAGTTCTTC,CASSTYSSGRSYNEQFF,TRBV28,TRBJ2-1,TRBD2,NA
TGTGCCAGCAGTGAGAAGGCCCACTTCTCCTACGAGCAGTACTTC,CASSEKAHFSYEQYF,TRBV25-1,TRBJ2-7,NA,once
TGTGCCAGCAGTTATTCCGATCGACGGACCTATGGCTACACCTTC,CASSYSDRRTYGYTF,TRBV6-6,TRBJ1-2,NA,few
TGTGCCAGTACCCGAGGAGTAGGGGCGAGCAATCAGCCCCAGCATTTT,CASTRGVGASNQPQHF,TRBV19,TRBJ1-5,NA,NA
TGTGCCAGCAGTTTGCTAGCGGGGATCACCGGGGAGCTGTTTTTT,CASSLLAGITGELFF,TRBV27,TRBJ2-2,TRBD2,NA
TGTGCCAGCAGTTCCGGGACAGGGGGCCATGAGCAGTTCTTC,CASSSGTGGHEQFF,TRBV7-9,TRBJ2-1,TRBD1,NA
TGCGCCAGCAGCGACAGGTACGAGCAGTACTTC,CASSDRYEQYF,TRBV5-1,TRBJ2-7,NA,NA
TGTGCCAGCAGCTGGGGGACTAGCGGGGTCACAGATACGCAGTATTTT,CASSWGTSGVTDTQYF,TRBV7-9,TRBJ2-3,TRBD2,NA
TGTGCCAGTAGTATGTACGGGGGTAGGGCAGATACGCAGTATTTT,CASSMYGGRADTQYF,TRBV19,TRBJ2-3,NA,NA
TGTGCCAGCAGTTTTTGGAGCGGGGGGCTGTCCTACGAGCAGTACTTC,CASSFWSGGLSYEQYF,TRBV27,TRBJ2-7,TRBD2,NA
TGTGCCAGCAGCACCCTGACTAGCGGGGGCCTTGGCCCGTACAATGAGCAGTTCTTC,CASSTLTSGGLGPYNEQFF,TRBV9,TRBJ2-1,TRBD2,NA
TGTGCCAGCCAGACGGCAAACTATGGCTACACCTTC,CASQTANYGYTF,TRBV2,TRBJ1-2,NA,NA
TGTGCCAGCAGTTTGGGCCCCGCCAGTGAGCAGTACTTC,CASSLGPASEQYF,TRBV28,TRBJ2-7,NA,NA
TGTGCCAGTAGTACCAAGGACAGCTATAATTCACCCCTCCACTTT,CASSTKDSYNSPLHF,TRBV19,TRBJ1-6,NA,NA
TGTGCCAGCAGCCCATGGGACGGCGACACTGAAGCTTTCTTT,CASSPWDGDTEAFF,TRBV11-3,TRBJ1-1,NA,NA
TGTGCCAGCAGCTTACTCGCCTCTGAAGCTTTCTTT,CASSLLASEAFF,TRBV7-2,TRBJ1-1,NA,NA
TGTGCCACCAGCAGATTGACTAGCGGCACCTACGAGCAGTACTTC,CATSRLTSGTYEQYF,TRBV15,TRBJ2-7,TRBD2,NA
TGTGCCAGCAGCCAAGAGCAACGGGCGTCCTACGAGCAGTACTTC,CASSQEQRASYEQYF,TRBV4-2,TRBJ2-7,NA,NA
TGTGCCAGCAGTTTAAGCCCCCAGGGGAATGGCTACACCTTC,CASSLSPQGNGYTF,TRBV27,TRBJ1-2,NA,once